This T cell receptor (beta chain) emerged from a study of blood T cell repertoires in COVID-19. Here immunoSEQ multiplex PCR was the method, and the copy in TCRdb shows in-frame clones only, minus some. The data hold 70,000 to 85,000 clones, with about 80% observed a single time. The CDR3 is made up of 13 amino acids. Germline V gene sequence: CDR1 SGHTA, CDR2 FQGNSA. V dropped 5 bases and J dropped 8; count of bases not matched to a gene: 5. This TCR was recovered from a man at least 80 years old with acute or convalescent COVID-19. The specimen sequenced was peripheral blood. This chain joins TRBV7-2 and TRBJ2-1, with 8 nucleotides matching TRBD1. For the CDR3, the DNA is TGTGCCAGCAGCCACGGGGACAGGTATGAGCAGTTCTTC. Its protein is CASSHGDRYEQFF.